This is a list of T cell receptor beta chains from one sample in a study of blood T cells in healthy people across ages. One entry per CDR3 protein results from TCRdb running MiXCR on the 5' RACE reads. The table shows some 850,000 distinct CDR3 sequences, with more than 25% occurring only once. The sample was also reused in another study, on T cells of mothers and their children.

The sample was blood. These receptors all stem from a boy aged 10-17 years in good health. The CDR3 runs from the conserved cysteine through the conserved F or W. A D gene is named only where the DNA matches it firmly. The size field is filled for only some rows; it gives once, few, many or a size class.

TRBJ1-6 - TRBV27 TRBD1 CASSLRGTGPGHSPLHF TGTGCCAGCAGTCTACGCGGGACAGGCCCAGGACATTCACCCCTCCACTTT
TRBJ1-2 - TRBV20-1 - CSARDGNNYGYTF TGCAGTGCTAGAGATGGCAATAACTATGGCTACACCTTC
TRBJ2-5 few TRBV12-3/TRBV12-4 - CASSWGLGAQETQYF TGTGCCAGCAGTTGGGGCCTGGGGGCCCAAGAGACCCAGTACTTC
TRBJ2-1 - TRBV4-2 TRBD2 CASSQDLTSGQFF TGTGCCAGCAGCCAAGATCTAACTAGCGGACAGTTCTTC
TRBJ2-6 few TRBV11-2 TRBD1 CASSQTGGAGANVLTF TGTGCCAGCAGCCAAACAGGGGGCGCCGGGGCCAACGTCCTGACTTTC
TRBJ2-2 - TRBV11-2 TRBD1 CASSHRTGGTGELFF TGTGCCAGCAGCCACCGGACAGGGGGCACCGGGGAGCTGTTTTTT
TRBJ2-7 few TRBV20-1 TRBD2 CSARVWASGDSYEQYF TGCAGTGCTAGAGTCTGGGCTAGCGGGGACTCCTACGAGCAGTACTTC
TRBJ1-5 - TRBV29-1 - CSVEADGYSNQPQHF TGCAGCGTTGAGGCGGACGGATATAGCAATCAGCCCCAGCATTTT
TRBJ1-4 - TRBV7-2 TRBD1 CASSNRGRTNEKLFF TGTGCCAGCAGCAACAGGGGTCGAACTAATGAAAAACTGTTTTTT
TRBJ1-2 - TRBV20-1 TRBD1 CSARTGAGGYTF TGCAGTGCTCGGACAGGGGCTGGGGGCTACACCTTC
TRBJ2-2 - TRBV9 - CASTERPTANTGELFF TGTGCCAGCACTGAGAGGCCGACCGCGAACACCGGGGAGCTGTTTTTT
TRBJ2-4 few TRBV24-1 - CATSDSGSVNIQYF TGTGCCACCAGTGATTCAGGGTCTGTTAACATTCAGTACTTC
TRBJ2-2 few TRBV6-4 TRBD1 CASSDKGQLNTGELFF TGTGCCAGCAGTGATAAGGGACAGCTGAACACCGGGGAGCTGTTTTTT
TRBJ1-6 many TRBV12-3/TRBV12-4 - CASSLSYSPLHF TGTGCCAGCAGTTTGTCCTATTCACCCCTCCACTTT
TRBJ2-1 - TRBV7-2 TRBD1 CASSGQGTFDNEQFF TGTGCCAGCAGCGGACAGGGGACCTTCGACAATGAGCAGTTCTTC
TRBJ2-5 - TRBV7-6 - CASSQGPPWGSTGETQYF TGTGCCAGCAGCCAAGGACCGCCCTGGGGGTCAACGGGGGAGACCCAGTACTTC
TRBJ1-1 - TRBV30 - CAWSARSWPTEAFF TGTGCCTGGAGTGCCCGAAGTTGGCCCACTGAAGCTTTCTTT
TRBJ2-7 - TRBV20-1 - CSARVVQGGYEQYF TGCAGTGCTAGAGTGGTCCAGGGTGGCTACGAGCAGTACTTC
TRBJ2-2 few TRBV11-2 - CASSLDGVRTGELFF TGTGCCAGCAGCTTAGATGGGGTCAGGACCGGGGAGCTGTTTTTT
TRBJ2-5 - TRBV20-1 - CSASGGETQYF TGCAGTGCTTCCGGCGGTGAGACCCAGTACTTC
TRBJ2-2 - TRBV20-1 TRBD2 CSARDSSSGLTGELFF TGCAGTGCTAGAGATTCGTCTAGCGGATTGACCGGGGAGCTGTTTTTT
TRBJ1-6 few TRBV27 - CASSLNRVRNSPLHF TGTGCCAGCAGTCTTAACAGAGTCCGTAATTCACCCCTCCACTTT
TRBJ1-4 - TRBV20-1 TRBD1 CSARTGRGEKLFF TGCAGTGCGCGGACAGGGCGGGGTGAAAAACTGTTTTTT
TRBJ2-7 - TRBV5-1 - CASSLARATRSYEQYF TGCGCCAGCAGCTTGGCACGGGCCACCCGTTCCTACGAGCAGTACTTC
TRBJ2-7 few TRBV6-1 - CASSEGNTYYEQYF TGTGCCAGCAGTGAAGGGAACACTTACTACGAGCAGTACTTC
TRBJ2-5 - TRBV27 - CASSLSWGDKQETQYF TGTGCCAGCAGTTTATCGTGGGGAGACAAACAAGAGACCCAGTACTTC
TRBJ2-7 - TRBV20-1 - CSASGRTGRAPYEQYF TGCAGTGCTAGCGGGAGGACAGGTCGGGCCCCCTACGAGCAGTACTTC
TRBJ1-2 few TRBV6-6 - CASSYGRGAGGYTF TGTGCCAGCAGTTATGGACGGGGGGCAGGTGGCTACACCTTC
TRBJ2-5 - TRBV10-3 - CAISGGPGETQYF TGTGCCATCAGTGGGGGTCCAGGAGAGACCCAGTACTTC
TRBJ2-7 few TRBV20-1 - CSARVFGHRSYEQYF TGCAGTGCTCGGGTTTTCGGACACAGATCCTACGAGCAGTACTTC
TRBJ2-1 few TRBV2 TRBD1 CASPWLGQANYNEQFF TGTGCCAGCCCTTGGTTGGGACAGGCGAACTACAATGAGCAGTTCTTC
TRBJ1-5 - TRBV19 - CASSIRTAVYQPQHF TGTGCCAGTAGTATTCGGACAGCAGTCTATCAGCCCCAGCATTTT
TRBJ1-2 - TRBV12-3/TRBV12-4 - CASSSRGRLNYGYTF TGTGCCAGCAGTTCAAGGGGACGGCTAAACTATGGCTACACCTTC
TRBJ2-7 once TRBV6-1 - CASSETEQYF TGTGCCAGCAGTGAAACCGAGCAGTACTTC
TRBJ2-5 few TRBV3-1 TRBD2 CASRRTAGEETQYF TGTGCCAGCAGACGCACAGCGGGGGAAGAGACCCAGTACTTC
TRBJ2-4 few TRBV5-1 TRBD1 CASSLSGTETLAKNIQYF TGCGCCAGCAGCCTATCCGGGACAGAGACTTTAGCCAAAAACATTCAGTACTTC
TRBJ2-7 - TRBV9 - CASSVRGVPPGSYQQYF TGTGCCAGCAGCGTAAGAGGAGTACCGCCAGGCTCCTACCAGCAGTACTTC
TRBJ2-4 few TRBV28 - CASGIKQGAKNIQYF TGTGCCAGCGGAATTAAACAGGGAGCCAAAAACATTCAGTACTTC
TRBJ2-1 - TRBV15 TRBD1 CATSGRDRGEQFF TGTGCCACCAGCGGGCGGGACAGGGGCGAGCAGTTCTTC
TRBJ1-2 - TRBV12-3/TRBV12-4 TRBD1 CASTLGGVYGYTF TGTGCCAGCACCCTAGGGGGCGTCTATGGCTACACCTTC
TRBJ2-5 few TRBV5-1 TRBD1 CASSLEGWGQQETQYF TGCGCCAGCAGCTTGGAGGGGTGGGGACAGCAAGAGACCCAGTACTTC
TRBJ2-1 few TRBV5-6 TRBD2 CASSWGFGAGVTYNEQFF TGTGCCAGCAGCTGGGGGTTTGGAGCGGGGGTTACCTACAATGAGCAGTTCTTC
TRBJ1-2 - TRBV6-6 - CASSYSGYGPDGHGYTF TGTGCCAGCAGTTACTCGGGGTACGGCCCAGATGGGCATGGCTACACCTTC
TRBJ2-6 - TRBV7-9 TRBD1 CASEPPTGGFSGANVLTF TGTGCCAGCGAACCTCCAACAGGGGGTTTTTCTGGGGCCAACGTCCTGACTTTC
TRBJ2-5 - TRBV5-6 - CASSLERGWETQYF TGTGCCAGCAGCTTGGAGCGCGGATGGGAGACCCAGTACTTC
TRBJ2-4 - TRBV27 - CASSLFTSAKNIQYF TGTGCCAGCAGTTTATTTACTTCTGCCAAAAACATTCAGTACTTC